This entry features one TCR beta chain sequence. Its cognate antigen is unknown. These data belong to a study of beta chain features in type 1 diabetes. Study results and limitations: Healthy donors had naive, central memory and Treg TCRB repertoires that appeared less similar than those seen among patients. The study found moderately but significantly shorter TCRB CDR3s in all four CD4+ subsets of Type 1 diabetes patients.

What was sequenced were expressed TCRB transcripts, since all of the isolated RNA had been reverse transcribed. The assay was immunoSEQ multiplex PCR, and TCRdb's table has in-frame clones only and misses some. This sample carries some 70,000 clones, just under 50% of them seen once, and the ten largest clones take 0.65% to 0.9%. CDR3 length equals 15 residues. Trimming left V 2 bases short and J 3 bases short, with 13 bases between. Germline V gene data show CDR1 as SGDLS and CDR2 as YYNGEE. Sequencing input: central memory CD4+ T cells from blood. The chain has TRBV9 and TRBJ2-3; a weak D match, TRBD2 (7 bases). This receptor was identified in a man aged 25-45 years with type 1 diabetes. CDR3 in amino acids: CASSVKGRGTDTQYF. CDR3 in DNA: TGTGCCAGCAGCGTTAAGGGGAGGGGGACAGATACGCAGTATTTT.